This is a list of T cell receptor beta chains from one sample in a study of cytomegalovirus exposure and HLA in healthy donors. Clones were read by immunoSEQ multiplex PCR, and TCRdb kept only the in-frame ones, dropping some. The sample consists of fewer than 150,000 clones, roughly 80% of them appearing once. Material: PBMCs. The receptors here all came from a middle-aged woman in good health and CMV-seropositive. The CDR3 runs from the conserved cysteine through the conserved F or W. Each record gives: clone size, V gene, CDR3 length, D gene, J gene, CDR3 protein, CDR3 DNA. D genes are given only for firm matches. Clone size is shown for a subset of rows, as once, few, many or a class of expanded clone.

>NA|TRBV19|13|NA|TRBJ2-7
CASSSPSVNEQYF
TGTGCCAGTAGTTCCCCCTCGGTTAACGAGCAGTACTTC
>NA|TRBV10-3|15|NA|TRBJ1-5
CAISAGVGSNQPQHF
TGTGCCATCTCCGCCGGGGTGGGAAGCAATCAGCCCCAGCATTTT
>NA|TRBV10-3|17|TRBD2|TRBJ2-3
CAISESRAGEQTDTQYF
TGTGCCATCAGTGAGTCGAGGGCGGGGGAGCAGACAGATACGCAGTATTTT
>NA|TRBV19|14|NA|TRBJ2-2
CASSRGVNTGELFF
TGTGCCAGTAGTAGGGGAGTGAACACCGGGGAGCTGTTTTTT
>few|TRBV6-5|15|NA|TRBJ1-3
CASSYRQGYGNTIYF
TGTGCCAGCAGTTACAGGCAGGGGTACGGAAACACCATATATTTT
>NA|TRBV7-9|16|NA|TRBJ1-4
CASSLVGMGHNEKLFF
TGTGCCAGCAGCTTAGTAGGGATGGGACATAATGAAAAACTGTTTTTT
>NA|TRBV7-3|14|TRBD1|TRBJ2-1
CASSQGVGYNEQFF
TGTGCCAGCAGCCAGGGGGTGGGTTACAATGAGCAGTTCTTC
>NA|TRBV19|15|NA|TRBJ2-6
CASMGLGSGANVLTF
TGTGCCAGTATGGGGCTGGGTTCTGGGGCCAACGTCCTGACTTTC
>NA|TRBV30|16|TRBD2|TRBJ2-7
CAWSVGLGRGKYEQYF
TGTGCCTGGAGTGTCGGTTTGGGGCGGGGGAAGTACGAGCAGTACTTC
>NA|TRBV14|17|TRBD2|TRBJ2-1
CASSQGSGRAVYNEQFF
TGTGCCAGCAGCCAAGGGAGCGGGAGGGCCGTGTATAATGAGCAGTTCTTC
>NA|TRBV5-5|15|NA|TRBJ1-5
CASSLEAREYQPQHF
TGTGCCAGCAGCTTGGAGGCCAGGGAATATCAGCCCCAGCATTTT
>NA|TRBV10-3|13|NA|TRBJ1-1
CAISPTGRTEAFF
TGTGCCATCAGCCCGACAGGTAGGACTGAAGCTTTCTTT
>NA|TRBV5-1|17|TRBD2|TRBJ2-3
CASSSSRGGASTDTQYF
TGCGCCAGCAGCAGTTCCCGCGGGGGGGCTAGCACAGATACGCAGTATTTT
>NA|TRBV29-1|13|TRBD1|TRBJ2-7
CSVGQGDRYEQYF
TGCAGCGTTGGGCAGGGGGACAGGTACGAGCAGTACTTC
>NA|TRBV29-1|14|TRBD2|TRBJ2-3
CSVGLALSTDTQYF
TGCAGCGTTGGACTAGCGCTTAGCACAGATACGCAGTATTTT
>NA|TRBV6-1|18|NA|TRBJ1-6
CASSVSPSGGGRDSPLHF
TGTGCCAGCAGTGTCTCACCGTCCGGGGGTGGAAGGGATTCACCCCTCCACTTT
>NA|TRBV23-1|15|TRBD1|TRBJ1-1
CASSPRTGRTPEAFF
TGCGCCAGCAGTCCCAGGACAGGGCGGACACCTGAAGCTTTCTTT
>NA|TRBV15|16|TRBD2|TRBJ2-2
CATSRGEGLMTGELFF
TGTGCCACCAGCAGAGGGGAGGGGCTGATGACCGGGGAGCTGTTTTTT
>NA|TRBV7-8|15|NA|TRBJ2-7
CASSPQAGASFEQYF
TGTGCCAGCAGCCCTCAGGCAGGGGCGTCATTCGAGCAGTACTTC
>NA|TRBV11-2|18|NA|TRBJ1-4
CASSPGHPRSPTNEKLFF
TGTGCCAGCAGCCCTGGACACCCGAGATCACCAACTAATGAAAAACTGTTTTTT
>few|TRBV5-8|15|TRBD2|TRBJ2-3
CASSSRGGDADTQYF
TGTGCCAGCAGCTCCCGGGGGGGGGACGCAGATACGCAGTATTTT
>NA|TRBV27|16|TRBD1|TRBJ1-1
CASSLSAGGISTEAFF
TGTGCCAGCAGTTTATCGGCAGGGGGAATATCCACTGAAGCTTTCTTT
>NA|TRBV13|16|NA|TRBJ2-4
CASSQIRDLAKNIQYF
TGTGCCAGCAGCCAAATCAGGGATTTAGCCAAAAACATTCAGTACTTC
>NA|TRBV5-6|17|TRBD2|TRBJ2-1
CASSEAPAGGGLNEQFF
TGTGCCAGCAGCGAAGCCCCCGCGGGAGGGGGTCTCAATGAGCAGTTCTTC
>NA|TRBV5-4|16|TRBD1|TRBJ2-1
CASSLKTGQLGNEQFF
TGTGCCAGCAGCTTGAAAACGGGACAGTTGGGCAATGAGCAGTTCTTC
>NA|TRBV5-1|15|TRBD2|TRBJ2-7
CASSTGWGTSGNQYF
TGCGCCAGCAGCACGGGGTGGGGAACTAGCGGAAACCAGTACTTC
>NA|TRBV19|13|NA|TRBJ1-2
CASSSLAAYGYTF
TGTGCCAGTAGTAGTCTTGCGGCGTATGGCTACACCTTC
>NA|TRBV27|14|NA|TRBJ2-3
CASSRRGRTDTQYF
TGTGCCAGCAGTCGGCGGGGGCGCACAGATACGCAGTATTTT
>NA|TRBV15|14|NA|TRBJ1-1
CATSRDFQGGSSFF
TGTGCCACCAGCAGAGATTTCCAGGGTGGGTCCTCTTTCTTT
>NA|TRBV5-4|18|TRBD2|TRBJ2-3
CASSGGLAGLLSTDTQYF
TGTGCCAGCAGCGGGGGACTAGCGGGCCTACTCTCCACAGATACGCAGTATTTT
>once|TRBV30|15|TRBD2|TRBJ2-1
CAWSAGTRRFDEQFF
TGTGCCTGGAGTGCCGGGACTAGGAGGTTTGATGAGCAGTTCTTC
>few|TRBV6-5|11|NA|TRBJ2-7
CASSPDRKLYF
TGTGCCAGCAGCCCCGACAGAAAGCTGTACTTC
>NA|TRBV23-1|15|NA|TRBJ1-4
CASNQRGGAGEKLFF
TGCGCCAGCAACCAACGGGGGGGAGCGGGGGAAAAACTGTTTTTT
>NA|TRBV10-3|15|NA|TRBJ2-6
CAIRGTGSGANVLTF
TGTGCCATCAGAGGAACAGGGTCTGGGGCCAACGTCCTGACTTTC
>NA|TRBV6-5|15|TRBD2|TRBJ2-1
CASSYYGGGTNEQFF
TGTGCCAGCAGTTACTATGGCGGGGGGACGAATGAGCAGTTCTTC
>NA|TRBV4-3|15|NA|TRBJ2-1
CASSQDSSSGNEQFF
TGCGCCAGCAGCCAAGACAGCTCGTCGGGCAATGAGCAGTTCTTC
>NA|TRBV5-4|15|TRBD1|TRBJ2-7
CASSLKGQSSYEQYF
TGTGCCAGCAGCTTAAAGGGACAGAGCTCCTACGAGCAGTACTTC
>NA|TRBV12-5|15|TRBD1|TRBJ1-1
CASGLDRGRNTEAFF
TGTGCTAGTGGTCTCGACAGGGGGCGGAACACTGAAGCTTTCTTT
>NA|TRBV30|15|TRBD2|TRBJ2-2
CAWKKGLAVTGELFF
TGTGCCTGGAAGAAAGGACTAGCGGTAACCGGGGAGCTGTTTTTT
>NA|TRBV4-1|20|NA|TRBJ1-4
CASSQGIRTAIFATNEKLFF
TGCGCCAGCAGCCAGGGGATCCGGACAGCGATCTTTGCAACTAATGAAAAACTGTTTTTT
>NA|TRBV30|14|TRBD2|TRBJ2-1
CAWSRGLANNEQFF
TGTGCCTGGAGCCGGGGACTAGCTAACAATGAGCAGTTCTTC